These T cell receptor beta chains were read from a single sample in a study of regulatory T cells in long-lasting Graves disease. MiXCR, applied by TCRdb to the multiplex PCR reads, yields one record per CDR3 protein. The profile shows about 470,000 distinct CDR3 sequences, about 16% of them singletons. These same data were also listed under a study on T cells in Graves' hyperthyroidism and ophthalmopathy.

The specimen comprised peripheral blood mononuclear cells (PBMCs), sampled at new diagnosis, from a patient treated with antithyroid drugs. The receptors stem from a woman aged 30 to 39 with Graves disease. The CDR3 runs from the conserved cysteine through the conserved F or W. A D gene is named only where the DNA matches it firmly. Clone size is stated in some rows and not others, as once, few, many or a class when expanded.

D gene	J gene	clone size	V gene	CDR3 protein	CDR3 DNA
.	TRBJ1-2	few	TRBV9	CASSVEDQVDYGYTF	TGTGCCAGCAGCGTAGAGGACCAGGTTGACTATGGCTACACCTTC
TRBD2	TRBJ2-1	many	TRBV2	CASSEVGFGTTYNEQFF	TGTGCCAGCAGTGAAGTTGGCTTTGGGACTACCTACAATGAGCAGTTCTTC
TRBD2	TRBJ2-1	many	TRBV24-1	CAAGLAASNEQFF	TGTGCCGCGGGACTAGCGGCAAGCAATGAGCAGTTCTTC
TRBD2	TRBJ2-1	many	TRBV24-1	CATSVGGSYNEQFF	TGTGCCACCAGTGTGGGGGGGTCCTACAATGAGCAGTTCTTC
TRBD1	TRBJ2-7	few	TRBV6-1	CASRAGTGVGEQYF	TGTGCCAGCAGAGCCGGGACAGGGGTTGGCGAGCAGTACTTC
.	TRBJ2-5	many	TRBV20-1	CSASKGAGETQYF	TGCAGTGCTAGTAAGGGGGCGGGGGAGACCCAGTACTTC
TRBD2	TRBJ2-5	many	TRBV7-9	CASSPLGLAGVYGETQYF	TGTGCCAGCAGCCCCTTGGGGCTAGCGGGAGTATATGGAGAGACCCAGTACTTC
TRBD2	TRBJ2-3	few	TRBV24-1	CATSDSLRGSTDTQYF	TGTGCCACCAGTGATTCATTGCGGGGGAGCACAGATACGCAGTATTTT
TRBD1	TRBJ1-1	few	TRBV24-1	CATSDSGQGDTEAFF	TGTGCCACCAGTGATTCAGGACAGGGTGACACTGAAGCTTTCTTT
TRBD1	TRBJ1-6	.	TRBV20-1	CSARAPGQGGSPLHF	TGCAGTGCTAGAGCACCGGGACAGGGGGGTTCACCCCTCCACTTT
TRBD2	TRBJ2-3	many	TRBV27	CASSLGGGLAGGTDTQYF	TGTGCCAGCAGTTTGGGGGGGGGACTAGCGGGAGGCACAGATACGCAGTATTTT
TRBD2	TRBJ2-4	.	TRBV7-8	CASSLSPLSGRGTSKNIQYF	TGTGCCAGCAGCTTATCCCCCCTCTCCGGGCGGGGGACCTCCAAAAACATTCAGTACTTC
TRBD2	TRBJ2-5	few	TRBV20-1	CSARVESGSEETQYF	TGCAGTGCTAGAGTTGAAAGCGGGAGTGAAGAGACCCAGTACTTC
.	TRBJ2-1	many	TRBV7-9	CASSPFAGLTYNEQFF	TGTGCCAGCAGCCCTTTCGCGGGACTCACCTACAATGAGCAGTTCTTC
TRBD1	TRBJ1-3	many	TRBV28	CASSTGTGIHTIYF	TGTGCCAGCAGCACGGGGACAGGCATACACACCATATATTTT
TRBD1	TRBJ1-1	.	TRBV9	CASSEDDRAGAEAFF	TGTGCCAGCAGCGAAGATGACAGGGCCGGGGCCGAAGCTTTCTTT
.	TRBJ1-2	many	TRBV9	CASSAGSARDYGYTF	TGTGCCAGCAGCGCTGGGTCGGCCAGGGACTATGGCTACACCTTC
TRBD1	TRBJ1-5	.	TRBV6-1	CASSLGQGVQPQHF	TGTGCCAGCAGTCTCGGACAGGGAGTGCAGCCCCAGCATTTT
TRBD2	TRBJ2-7	many	TRBV14	CASSQGGGGYEQYF	TGTGCCAGCAGCCAAGGCGGCGGGGGCTACGAGCAGTACTTC
.	TRBJ1-1	many	TRBV18	CASSPPGRARGTEAFF	TGTGCCAGCTCACCACCGGGGAGGGCGAGGGGCACTGAAGCTTTCTTT
.	TRBJ2-5	many	TRBV6-1	CANSLVAGGETQYF	TGTGCCAACTCGCTGGTGGCGGGTGGAGAGACCCAGTACTTC
TRBD2	TRBJ2-2	few	TRBV12-3/TRBV12-4	CASSSGRVGGELFF	TGTGCCAGCAGTAGCGGGAGGGTCGGCGGGGAGCTGTTTTTT
.	TRBJ1-5	many	TRBV7-9	CASSLALTGLEGNQPQHF	TGTGCCAGCAGCTTAGCCCTAACAGGGTTGGAGGGCAATCAGCCCCAGCATTTT
.	TRBJ2-7	many	TRBV7-2	CASSLAPPLGSSYEQYF	TGTGCCAGCAGCTTAGCCCCCCCGCTAGGGAGCTCCTACGAGCAGTACTTC
.	TRBJ2-5	once	TRBV4-1	CASSGSPETQYF	TGCGCCAGCAGTGGGAGCCCAGAGACCCAGTACTTC
TRBD1	TRBJ1-1	many	TRBV6-1	CASSRTGLTEAFF	TGTGCCAGCAGTCGGACAGGGTTGACTGAAGCTTTCTTT
.	TRBJ2-2	.	TRBV18	CASLIDGTGELFF	TGTGCCAGCTTAATAGACGGCACCGGGGAGCTGTTTTTT
.	TRBJ1-1	.	TRBV18	CASSPPLFGGITEAFF	TGTGCCAGCTCACCACCGTTGTTCGGGGGTATCACTGAAGCTTTCTTT
.	TRBJ1-5	.	TRBV6-2/TRBV6-3	CASSEEGGGSNQPQHF	TGTGCCAGCAGTGAAGAGGGGGGAGGGAGCAATCAGCCCCAGCATTTT
.	TRBJ2-1	few	TRBV20-1	CSANLPWSYNEQFF	TGCAGTGCTAACCTCCCCTGGTCCTACAATGAGCAGTTCTTC
TRBD1	TRBJ2-5	many	TRBV3-1	CASSQAGQGARETQYF	TGTGCCAGCAGCCAAGCGGGACAGGGGGCCCGAGAGACCCAGTACTTC
.	TRBJ2-7	many	TRBV20-1	CSAVGGYEQYF	TGCAGTGCTGTCGGGGGCTACGAGCAGTACTTC
TRBD1	TRBJ1-1	.	TRBV5-4	CASRPGQGETEAFF	TGTGCCAGCAGACCTGGACAGGGAGAAACTGAAGCTTTCTTT
.	TRBJ1-6	.	TRBV6-9	CASSFTARGNSPLHF	TGTGCCAGCAGTTTTACAGCTAGGGGAAATTCACCCCTCCACTTT
.	TRBJ1-2	few	TRBV7-9	CASSPGPSGYTF	TGTGCCAGCAGCCCCGGACCGAGTGGCTACACCTTC
TRBD2	TRBJ2-2	.	TRBV6-2/TRBV6-3	CASSPGTSATGELFF	TGTGCCAGCAGTCCCGGGACTAGTGCCACCGGGGAGCTGTTTTTT
.	TRBJ2-7	many	TRBV6-1	CASRGYEQYF	TGTGCCAGCAGGGGATACGAGCAGTACTTC